Below, 15 T cell receptor beta chains from the same sample are listed, as sequenced in a study of blood T cell repertoires in COVID-19. Sequenced by immunoSEQ multiplex PCR; TCRdb stores in-frame clones only, minus some. Seen here are 80,000 to 100,000 clones, more than 90% observed once, and the top ten hold roughly 4.7%. The sequencing input was peripheral blood. The receptors derive from a human donor with active COVID-19. The donor label of this sample is uncertain.

This chain connects TRBV7-2 to TRBJ2-7; D may be TRBD1 (6 bases). This CDR3 is 15 amino acids long. Trimming removed 2 bases at V and 2 bases at J, with 13 bases between. Germline V CDR1 and CDR2: SGHTA, FQGNSA. CDR3 nucleotides: TGTGCCAGCAGCTTAAGTCGGACAGCTACCTACGAGCAGTACTTC. Protein product: CASSLSRTATYEQYF.

The chain is built from TRBV5-1 and TRBJ2-3; 8 bases are a match to TRBD2. J was trimmed by 3 bases and V by 4 bases; bases with no gene match: 7. Germline V gene sequence: CDR1 SGHRS, CDR2 YFSETQ. The CDR3 consists of 15 residues. The CDR3 bases are TGCGCCAGCAGCCGCAGCGGGAGCGGTACAGATACGCAGTATTTT. This encodes CASSRSGSGTDTQYF. Looking up the rest from reference TRBV5-1 and TRBJ2-3 gives the full variable domain: KAGVTQTPRYLIKTRGQQVTLSCSPISGHRSVSWYQQTPGQGLQFLFEYFSETQRNKGNFPGRFSGRQFSNSRSEMNVSTLELGDSALYLCASSRSGSGTDTQYFGPGTRLTVL.

J is TRBJ2-3 and V is TRBV4-3; the match to TRBD2 covers 8 bases. Unmatched junction bases numbered 15, after V lost 0 bases and J lost 4 bases. Germline-derived CDR1 and CDR2 are LGHNA and YSLEER. The CDR3 has 19 amino acids. In DNA, the CDR3 is TGCGCCAGCAGCCAAGATAGGCCTAGCGGGCGTTCTAGGGCAGATACGCAGTATTTT. Protein: CASSQDRPSGRSRADTQYF.

This chain links TRBV27 with TRBJ2-3, with 13 bases identical to TRBD2. J was trimmed by 7 bases and V by 5 bases; bases with no gene match: 9. Germline-derived CDR1 and CDR2 are MNHEY and SMNVEV (reference sequence). This CDR3 has 16 amino acids. The CDR3 here is CASSRTSGGSIYTQYF. The CDR3 nucleotides read TGTGCCAGCAGTCGGACTAGCGGGGGCTCAATTTATACGCAGTATTTT.

The rearrangement uses TRBV6-6 and TRBJ1-1; perhaps TRBD1 as D (6 bases). The germline V gene encodes CDR1 MNHNY and CDR2 SVGAGI (reference sequence). The CDR3 loop spans 14 amino acids. V gave up 6 bases and J gave up 0 bases, with 11 bases separating them. DNA for the CDR3: TGTGCCAGCAGGTACAGGGAGATGAACACTGAAGCTTTCTTT. Its translation: CASRYREMNTEAFF.

The chain is built from TRBV6-4 and TRBJ1-6; no clear D gene. With 3 bases removed from V and 9 bases from J, the gap between germline ends came to 9 bases. Germline loops: CDR1 MRHNA, CDR2 SNTAGT. The CDR3 loop spans 13 amino acids. The CDR3 loop is CASSEGFGSPLHF. CDR3 coding DNA: TGTGCCAGCAGTGAGGGCTTTGGTTCACCCCTCCACTTT.

This clone was recorded once. The chain uses TRBV27 and TRBJ2-7, with D possibly matching TRBD2 (5 bases). The CDR3 has 13 residues. The germline V and J ends were trimmed by 5 bases and 6 bases, with 14 bases remaining between them. Germline CDR1 is MNHEY and CDR2 is SMNVEV (reference sequence). The CDR3 sequence: CASSPRGLGEQYF. CDR3 in DNA: TGTGCCAGCAGTCCCCGAGGACTGGGCGAGCAGTACTTC.

The chain carries TRBV5-1 and TRBJ2-2; no reliable D call. V lost 1 base and J lost 1, with 5 bases in between. Germline CDR1 and CDR2: SGHRS and YFSETQ. This CDR3 contains 14 residues. The CDR3 region has the DNA TGCGCCAGCAGCTTGACGGTGAACACCGGGGAGCTGTTTTTT. It specifies CASSLTVNTGELFF. Together with reference TRBV5-1 and TRBJ2-2, the CDR3 gives the full variable domain: KAGVTQTPRYLIKTRGQQVTLSCSPISGHRSVSWYQQTPGQGLQFLFEYFSETQRNKGNFPGRFSGRQFSNSRSEMNVSTLELGDSALYLCASSLTVNTGELFFGEGSRLTVL.

This sequence joins TRBV11-3 and TRBJ2-1; 8 bases map to TRBD2. This CDR3 spans 14 amino acids. The V gene end was trimmed by 9 bases and the J gene end by 6 bases; junction bases not matched to a gene: 10. The germline V gene encodes CDR1 SGHNT and CDR2 YENEEA. The CDR3 coding sequence is TGTGCCAGTTCGGGGGGGCCGCGGGGCAATGAGCAGTTCTTC. It encodes CASSGGPRGNEQFF.

J is TRBJ2-7 and V is TRBV9, with 8 bases lining up with TRBD2. The germline CDR1 and CDR2 sequences are SGDLS and YYNGEE. The CDR3 consists of 14 residues. Germline trimming cut 0 bases from V and 6 bases from J; bases unmatched to any gene: 5. The CDR3 spells CASSVDGRGGEQYF. The CDR3 DNA is TGTGCCAGCAGCGTAGACGGCCGGGGGGGCGAGCAGTACTTC.

This chain joins TRBV18 and TRBJ2-1, with a weak D call TRBD1 (5 bases). Trimming stripped 6 bases from V and 8 bases from J, with 8 bases between. The germline V gene encodes CDR1 KGHSH and CDR2 LQKENI. The CDR3 sequence is 11 residues long. The CDR3 region is CASSLRDEQFF. CDR3 DNA: TGTGCCAGCTCGCTCAGGGATGAGCAGTTCTTC.

The rearrangement links TRBV5-1 to TRBJ2-5; 10 positions agree with TRBD2. Germline CDR1 and CDR2: SGHRS and YFSETQ. V lost 1 base to trimming and J lost 2 bases; unmatched junction nucleotides: 2. This CDR3 is built from 15 residues. The CDR3 reads CASSLQAGGQETQYF. The CDR3, as DNA: TGCGCCAGCAGCTTGCAAGCGGGGGGGCAAGAGACCCAGTACTTC.

The rearrangement joins TRBV7-2 to TRBJ2-7, with unresolved D. The CDR3 runs 12 residues. The V gene lost 5 bases and the J gene lost 0 bases, with 5 bases spanning the gap. Germline CDR1 SGHTA, CDR2 FQGNSA. CDR3: CASSPNSYEQYF. The CDR3 DNA sequence: TGTGCCAGCAGCCCCAACTCCTACGAGCAGTACTTC.

This sequence joins TRBV11-2 and TRBJ1-2, with D possibly being TRBD1 (5 bases). The CDR3 consists of 14 residues. Germline V CDR1 and CDR2: SGHAT, FQNNGV. Between the trimmed V and J ends, which lost 3 bases and 4 bases, there was a span of 12 bases. The CDR3 sequence: CASSFDSGAYGYTF. Written as DNA, the CDR3 is TGTGCCAGCAGCTTCGACAGTGGGGCCTATGGCTACACCTTC.

V and J are TRBV6-5 and TRBJ1-6, with 7 nucleotides matching TRBD1. The CDR3 runs 15 residues. The germline CDR1 and CDR2 sequences are MNHEY and SVGAGI. The V and J ends lost 5 bases and 7 bases, in that order; junction bases with no gene match: 8. CDR3 in amino acids: CASSPSDRSNSPLHF. CDR3 DNA sequence: TGTGCCAGCAGTCCCTCGGACAGGTCGAATTCACCCCTCCACTTT.